This T cell receptor beta chain was identified in a study of CD8 T cells in Susac syndrome. The RNA, about 0.45 to 1 ug, was put through reverse transcription using random hexamers. TCRdb re-derived calls from the immunoSEQ multiplex PCR reads in MiXCR, one entry per CDR3 protein. The data contain around 270,000 distinct CDR3 sequences, 75% to 90% of them singletons. Germline V gene data show CDR1 as DFQATT and CDR2 as SNEGSKA (reference sequence). CDR3 length equals 13 residues. V was trimmed by 5 bases and J by 3 bases, leaving 14 bases between them. The sample was CD8+ T cells from PBMCs. The chain uses TRBV20-1 and TRBJ2-7; D may be TRBD1 (5 bases). This TCR came from a human donor with multiple sclerosis. CDR3 sequence reads: CSALTGISYEQYF. CDR3 DNA sequence: TGCAGTGCTTTAACAGGCATTAGCTACGAGCAGTACTTC.